These 10 T cell receptor beta chains were sequenced from one sample in a study of OX40 agonist ivuxolimab in advanced cancers. Only in-frame clones appear in the TCRdb table, and some are missing; sequencing was by immunoSEQ multiplex PCR. The repertoire includes about 64,000 clones, about four fifths of them detected once, and more than 2% sits in the top ten. Sequenced here: CD4+ or CD8+ T cells sorted from blood, sampled in a trial of the OX40 agonist ivuxolimab. These receptors all stem from an adult with an advanced solid tumor such as melanoma, head and neck, liver or kidney cancer.

This clone has a single count. The CDR3 sequence: CATSSSSNSPLHF. The CDR3 nucleotides are TGTGCCACCAGCAGTTCATCAAATTCACCCCTCCACTTT. The chain joins TRBV15 to TRBJ1-6; D ambiguous. CDR1 is LNHNV and CDR2 is YYDKDF in the germline V gene (reference sequence). The CDR3 totals 13 residues. Trimming left V 3 bases short and J 7 bases short, with 7 bases between.

This clone was counted only a few times. V is TRBV6-5 and J is TRBJ1-2; TRBD1 is a possible D gene (5 bases). There are 15 residues in the CDR3. V gave up 6 bases and J gave up 1 base, with 15 bases separating them. Germline lookup yields CDR1 MNHEY and CDR2 SVGAGI. The CDR3 DNA sequence: TGTGCCAGCAGCCTCAGTTCAGGGCGTAACTATGGCTACACCTTC. This translates into CASSLSSGRNYGYTF.

A single count supports this clone. The same CDR3 arises from other DNA sequences in this sample as well. V gene TRBV5-1 combines with J gene TRBJ1-4; 7 bases align to TRBD1. The germline V gene encodes CDR1 SGHRS and CDR2 YFSETQ. The CDR3 loop spans 14 amino acids. J was trimmed by 4 bases and V by 2 bases; bases with no gene match: 2. CDR3 sequence reads: CASSLGQVNEKLFF. CDR3 nucleotide sequence: TGCGCCAGCAGCTTAGGACAGGTTAATGAAAAACTGTTTTTT.

This chain uses TRBV11-3 with TRBJ2-7, with 9 bases identical to TRBD2. There are 16 residues in the CDR3. CDR1 is SGHNT, CDR2 YENEEA, per germline. V lost 5 bases and J lost 1; bases outside the gene matches: 9. The CDR3 nucleotides are TGTGCCAGCAGCCATCGAGCGGGAGGACCATCCTACGAGCAGTACTTC. It yields the protein CASSHRAGGPSYEQYF.

The chain carries TRBV19 and TRBJ1-3; 8 bases agree with TRBD1. Germline V gives CDR1 LNHDA, CDR2 SQIVND (reference sequence). V trimming: 6 bases; J trimming: 0 bases; junction bases outside the gene matches: 7. The CDR3 extends over 16 amino acids. As DNA, the CDR3 is TGTGCCAGTAGCCGCCGGACAGGGAACTCTGGAAACACCATATATTTT. Translating it yields CASSRRTGNSGNTIYF. The full variable domain, in which reference TRBV19 and TRBJ1-3 provide the parts outside the CDR3, is DGGITQSPKYLFRKEGQNVTLSCEQNLNHDAMYWYRQDPGQGLRLIYYSQIVNDFQKGDIAEGYSVSREKKESFPLTVTSAQKNPTAFYLCASSRRTGNSGNTIYFGEGSWLTVV.

The rearrangement links TRBV9 to TRBJ2-3; weak D call: TRBD1 (6 bases). V was pared by 2 bases and J by 2 bases, with 9 bases between. Germline V lookup: CDR1 SGDLS, CDR2 YYNGEE. The CDR3 is 14 residues long. In DNA form, the CDR3 reads TGTGCCAGCAGCGTTCGGACAGACACAGATACGCAGTATTTT. This sequence encodes CASSVRTDTDTQYF.

This chain links TRBV18 with TRBJ2-7; 11 bases map to TRBD1. The CDR3 extends over 14 amino acids. V lost 1 base and J lost 6; bases outside the gene matches: 2. Germline V gene data show CDR1 as KGHSH and CDR2 as LQKENI. The CDR3 DNA is TGTGCCAGCTCACCACGGGGACAGGGGGTCGAGCAGTACTTC. Translation gives CASSPRGQGVEQYF. Complete variable domain (other parts from reference TRBV18 and TRBJ2-7): NAGVMQNPRHLVRRRGQEARLRCSPMKGHSHVYWYRQLPEEGLKFMVYLQKENIIDESGMPKERFSAEFPKEGPSILRIQQVVRGDSAAYFCASSPRGQGVEQYFGPGTRLTVT.

The chain is built from TRBV29-1 and TRBJ1-3, with unresolved D. This CDR3 spans 14 amino acids. Looked up from germline, CDR1 is SQVTM and CDR2 is ANQGSEA. V lost 4 bases to trimming and J lost 0 bases, with 10 bases between them. DNA of the CDR3: TGCAGCGTTGTTTGGGGTGGCTCTGGAAACACCATATATTTT. Amino acid sequence: CSVVWGGSGNTIYF. Full variable domain (remainder filled in from reference TRBV29-1 and TRBJ1-3): SAVISQKPSRDICQRGTSLTIQCQVDSQVTMMFWYRQQPGQSLTLIATANQGSEATYESGFVIDKFPISRPNLTFSTLTVSNMSPEDSSIYLCSVVWGGSGNTIYFGEGSWLTVV.

The chain uses TRBV7-9 and TRBJ2-5; 12 nucleotides match TRBD2. Per germline, CDR1 SEHNR and CDR2 FQNEAQ (reference sequence). The CDR3 has 15 residues. V trimming: 5 bases; J trimming: 4 bases; junction bases outside the gene matches: 5. The CDR3 DNA reads as TGTGCCAGCAGCCCCAGACTAGCGGGAGTAGAGACCCAGTACTTC. It yields the protein CASSPRLAGVETQYF.

The chain is built from TRBV11-3 and TRBJ2-5; D not certain. The CDR3 loop spans 15 amino acids. Germline assignment: CDR1 SGHNT and CDR2 YENEEA. Trimming took 3 bases from V and 5 from J, leaving 16 bases between them. CDR3 region: CASSFSGPWAETQYF. As DNA, the CDR3 is TGTGCCAGCAGCTTCTCCGGGCCCTGGGCGGAGACCCAGTACTTC.